Below, 10 T cell receptor beta chains from the same sample are listed, as sequenced in a study of blood T cell repertoires in COVID-19. The table came from immunoSEQ multiplex PCR; TCRdb's copy has only in-frame clones and leaves some out. This table holds roughly 200,000 clones, 85% found once. The source material was PBMCs or T cells enriched from blood (not recorded which). These receptors originate from a man aged 35-49 years who had recovered from COVID-19.

V is TRBV7-6 and J is TRBJ2-1; D may be TRBD2 (6 bases). With 1 base removed from V and 6 bases from J, the gap between germline ends came to 10 bases. CDR1 and CDR2 (germline): SGHVS, FNYEAQ. The CDR3 is made up of 14 amino acids. The CDR3 region is CASSLELAGNEQFF. The DNA for the CDR3 is TGTGCCAGCAGCTTAGAACTAGCTGGCAATGAGCAGTTCTTC.

The V call is TRBV19, the J call TRBJ1-5; the match to TRBD1 covers 7 bases. CDR1 is LNHDA, CDR2 SQIVND, per germline (reference sequence). The CDR3 length is 14 residues. The V and J ends lost 7 bases and 5 bases, in that order; junction bases with no gene match: 8. CDR3 protein: CASKDRDRDQPQHF. Here the CDR3 DNA reads TGTGCCAGTAAAGACAGGGATAGGGATCAGCCCCAGCATTTT. The entire variable domain, with the rest obtained from reference TRBV19 and TRBJ1-5, is as follows: DGGITQSPKYLFRKEGQNVTLSCEQNLNHDAMYWYRQDPGQGLRLIYYSQIVNDFQKGDIAEGYSVSREKKESFPLTVTSAQKNPTAFYLCASKDRDRDQPQHFGDGTRLSIL.

CDR3 DNA sequence: TGTGCCAGCAGCTTTTCGGGACACCTACAAGAGACCCAGTACTTC. Its translation: CASSFSGHLQETQYF. The V call is TRBV5-8, the J call TRBJ2-5, with D possibly being TRBD1 (6 bases). Per the germline V gene, CDR1 is SGHTS and CDR2 is YDEGEE. V shed 2 bases and J shed 2 bases, with 13 bases lying between them. This CDR3 comprises 15 residues.

The CDR3 DNA reads TGTGCCAGCAACCGGGACTTACTAGGAAACACCATATATTTT. Residues: CASNRDLLGNTIYF. V usage is TRBV9 and J usage is TRBJ1-3; D might be TRBD1 (5 bases). This CDR3 is built from 14 residues. CDR1 is SGDLS and CDR2 is YYNGEE in the germline V gene. V was pared by 6 bases and J by 4 bases, with 14 bases between.

The J gene is TRBJ2-7, the V gene TRBV2; TRBD2 matches 8 bases. The CDR3 covers 15 residues. Germline assignment: CDR1 SNHLY and CDR2 FYNNEI. Germline trimming cut 6 bases from V and 1 base from J; bases unmatched to any gene: 8. The CDR3 DNA is TGTGCCAGCAGCCGAGAGCGGGAGAGATCCTACGAGCAGTACTTC. Residues: CASSRERERSYEQYF.

The rearrangement joins TRBV3-1 (or the pseudogene TRBV3-2) to TRBJ1-5, with 9 bases that match TRBD1. This CDR3 has 14 residues. Germline CDR1 LGHDT, CDR2 YNNKEL (reference sequence). V trimming: 5 bases; J trimming: 7 bases; junction bases outside the gene matches: 6. The CDR3 sequence is CASSSTGGGQPQHF. CDR3 nucleotide sequence: TGTGCCAGCAGCTCGACAGGGGGAGGGCAGCCCCAGCATTTT.

The sample holds one count of this clone. The gene calls are TRBV25-1 and TRBJ1-2; TRBD1 aligns across 7 bases. The germline CDR1 and CDR2 sequences are MGHDK and SYGVNS. J gave up 4 bases and V 3 bases, and 2 bases lay outside the gene matches. This CDR3 has 13 amino acids. In nucleotides, the CDR3 is TGTGCCAGCAGTGAGGGACAGCTCTATGGCTACACCTTC. It codes for CASSEGQLYGYTF.

This clone was picked up a small number of times. V is TRBV19 and J is TRBJ2-1; 9 positions match TRBD1. V lost 8 bases, J lost 12 bases, and 14 bases stayed unmatched. The length of the CDR3 is 14 residues. The germline gives CDR1 LNHDA, CDR2 SQIVND (reference sequence). DNA for the CDR3: TGTGCCAGTTCCCAACCGGGACAGGGCCCCCTGCAGTTCTTC. It translates to CASSQPGQGPLQFF.

V usage is TRBV5-4 and J usage is TRBJ1-1; 9 nucleotides line up with TRBD1. Losses at the gene ends were 0 bases for V and 4 bases for J; bases not matched to a gene: 4. CDR3 length: 15 residues. Germline-derived CDR1 and CDR2 are SGHNT and YYREEE (reference sequence). CDR3 nucleotide sequence: TGTGCCAGCAGCTTGGTAAAGGGACAGGGCACTGAAGCTTTCTTT. This encodes CASSLVKGQGTEAFF.

The chain uses TRBV7-2 and TRBJ2-5, with TRBD2 matching over 9 bases. The V and J ends lost 2 bases and 5 bases, in that order; junction bases with no gene match: 6. The germline CDR1 and CDR2 sequences are SGHTA and FQGNSA. The length of the CDR3 is 15 residues. For the CDR3, the DNA is TGTGCCAGCAGCTTAACTAGCGGGCCGGGGGAGACCCAGTACTTC. It encodes CASSLTSGPGETQYF.